These T cell receptor beta chains were read from a single sample in a study of blood T cell repertoires in COVID-19. Method: immunoSEQ multiplex PCR; TCRdb's copy keeps in-frame clones and lacks some. The sample yields about 170,000 clones, roughly 90% seen once. Sequencing used peripheral blood. The source of these receptors is a man aged 18 to 30 with COVID-19, enrolled during active disease. The CDR3 runs from the conserved cysteine through the conserved F or W. D genes are given only for firm matches. Part of the rows lack a size; the others show once, few, many or a class for expanded clones.

-,TRBJ2-7,TRBV28,-,CASRGGRNSYEQYF,TGTGCCAGCAGGGGGGGACGGAACTCCTACGAGCAGTACTTC
TRBD2,TRBJ2-1,TRBV28,-,CASSRPGLAGGVEQFF,TGTGCCAGCAGTCGCCCGGGGCTAGCGGGAGGGGTTGAGCAGTTCTTC
TRBD1,TRBJ2-7,TRBV18,-,CASSPPGQGSYEQYF,TGTGCCAGCTCACCACCGGGACAGGGCTCCTACGAGCAGTACTTC
-,TRBJ2-7,TRBV6-2/TRBV6-3,-,CASTYRVAHSSYEQYF,TGTGCCAGCACTTATAGGGTAGCGCACAGCTCCTACGAGCAGTACTTC
-,TRBJ1-1,TRBV29-1,-,CSVLGQNTEAFF,TGCAGCGTCCTCGGACAGAACACTGAAGCTTTCTTT
TRBD1,TRBJ1-5,TRBV2,-,CASSKTGGGNQPQHF,TGTGCCAGCAGTAAGACAGGGGGTGGAAATCAGCCCCAGCATTTT
-,TRBJ1-1,TRBV3-1/TRBV3-2,-,CASSQRLIQGRQDTEAFF,TGTGCCAGCAGCCAGAGGTTAATACAGGGTCGTCAGGACACTGAAGCTTTCTTT
-,TRBJ2-7,TRBV27,-,CASSYSGYNPTEQYF,TGTGCCAGCAGTTATTCAGGGTATAACCCTACCGAGCAGTACTTC
-,TRBJ2-3,TRBV4-3,-,CASSQDARVPDTQYF,TGCGCCAGCAGCCAAGATGCGCGGGTCCCAGATACGCAGTATTTT
-,TRBJ2-3,TRBV7-2,-,CASSLQGRLSTDTQYF,TGTGCCAGCAGCTTACAGGGTCGGCTTAGCACAGATACGCAGTATTTT
TRBD1,TRBJ1-1,TRBV19,-,CASSAQGPTEAFF,TGTGCCAGTAGTGCACAGGGGCCCACTGAAGCTTTCTTT
TRBD1,TRBJ1-1,TRBV7-9,-,CASSRRDRGLTNTEAFF,TGTGCCAGCAGCCGACGGGACAGGGGGCTTACGAACACTGAAGCTTTCTTT
-,TRBJ1-2,TRBV4-3,-,CASSQSHYYGYTF,TGCGCCAGCAGCCAATCCCACTACTATGGCTACACCTTC
-,TRBJ2-1,TRBV5-1,once,CASRTGTGGYNEQFF,TGCGCCAGCAGAACCGGGACTGGAGGCTACAATGAGCAGTTCTTC
TRBD1,TRBJ1-4,TRBV7-9,-,CASSLVGQDRGEKLLF,TGTGCCAGCAGCTTAGTGGGGCAGGACAGGGGAGAAAAACTGCTTTTT
TRBD2,TRBJ2-3,TRBV10-1,-,CASSVQDGGGRAGIFADTQYF,TGCGCCAGCAGCGTACAGGATGGTGGCGGGAGGGCCGGTATCTTCGCAGATACGCAGTATTTT
-,TRBJ1-1,TRBV10-3,-,CAIRGGGSEAFF,TGTGCCATCAGGGGCGGGGGCTCTGAAGCTTTCTTT
-,TRBJ2-6,TRBV7-2,-,CASSVQTGFSGANVLTF,TGTGCCAGCAGCGTACAGACAGGTTTCTCTGGGGCCAACGTCCTGACTTTC
-,TRBJ2-1,TRBV11-3,-,CASSFGFSSYNEQFF,TGTGCCAGCAGCTTCGGGTTCAGCTCCTACAATGAGCAGTTCTTC
-,TRBJ1-2,TRBV27,-,CASSQGGDYGYTF,TGTGCCAGCAGCCAAGGGGGGGACTATGGCTACACCTTC
-,TRBJ2-1,TRBV7-9,-,CASSLGWGGRSSYNEQFF,TGTGCCAGCAGCTTAGGGTGGGGCGGCCGAAGCTCCTACAATGAGCAGTTCTTC
-,TRBJ1-2,TRBV15,-,CATSRSSTANYGYTF,TGTGCCACCAGCAGGTCGTCGACAGCAAACTATGGCTACACCTTC
-,TRBJ2-7,TRBV7-2,-,CASSFDTISYEQYF,TGTGCCAGCAGCTTTGACACGATCTCCTACGAGCAGTACTTC
-,TRBJ1-3,TRBV28,-,CASSLNRGVLSGNTIYF,TGTGCCAGCAGTTTAAACCGGGGGGTGCTCTCTGGAAACACCATATATTTT
TRBD1,TRBJ2-3,TRBV7-9,-,CASSLPGQGVTDTQYF,TGTGCCAGCAGCTTACCGGGACAGGGGGTCACAGATACGCAGTATTTT
-,TRBJ2-4,TRBV9,-,CASSSYVENIQYF,TGTGCCAGCAGCTCCTACGTGGAAAACATTCAGTACTTC
-,TRBJ1-1,TRBV5-4,-,CASSLGGMNTEAFF,TGTGCCAGCAGCTTGGGCGGCATGAACACTGAAGCTTTCTTT
TRBD2,TRBJ2-3,TRBV7-2,few,CASSLGGLADTDTQYF,TGTGCCAGCAGCTTAGGAGGACTAGCAGACACAGATACGCAGTATTTT